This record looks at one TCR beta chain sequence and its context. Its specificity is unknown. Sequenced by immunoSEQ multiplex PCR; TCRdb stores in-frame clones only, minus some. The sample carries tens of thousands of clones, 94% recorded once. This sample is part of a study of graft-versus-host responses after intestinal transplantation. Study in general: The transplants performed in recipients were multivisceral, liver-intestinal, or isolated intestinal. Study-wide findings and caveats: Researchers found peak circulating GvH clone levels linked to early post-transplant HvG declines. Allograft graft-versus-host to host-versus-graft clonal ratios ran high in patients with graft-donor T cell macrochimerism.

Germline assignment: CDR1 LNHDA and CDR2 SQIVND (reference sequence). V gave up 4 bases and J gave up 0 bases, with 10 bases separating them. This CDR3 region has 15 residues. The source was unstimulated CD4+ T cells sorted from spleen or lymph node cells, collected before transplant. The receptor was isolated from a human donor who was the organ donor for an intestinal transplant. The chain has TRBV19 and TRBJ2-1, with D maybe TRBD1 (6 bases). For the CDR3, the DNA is TGTGCCAGTAGTACAGGGGCCGGCTCCTACAATGAGCAGTTCTTC. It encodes CASSTGAGSYNEQFF. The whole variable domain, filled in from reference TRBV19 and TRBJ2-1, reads DGGITQSPKYLFRKEGQNVTLSCEQNLNHDAMYWYRQDPGQGLRLIYYSQIVNDFQKGDIAEGYSVSREKKESFPLTVTSAQKNPTAFYLCASSTGAGSYNEQFFGPGTRLTVL.